These 28 T cell receptor beta chains were all obtained from the same sample, sequenced in a study of blood T cell repertoires in COVID-19. Assay used: immunoSEQ multiplex PCR; TCRdb lists only in-frame clones, some missing. The data hold a few hundred thousand clones, with roughly 91% observed a single time. Sequencing input: peripheral blood. The receptors derive from a man aged 25-45 years with acute or convalescent COVID-19.

The chain has TRBV11-2 and TRBJ2-5, with a weak D call TRBD1 (6 bases). V lost 5 bases and J lost 1, with 8 bases in between. Germline V CDR1 and CDR2: SGHAT, FQNNGV. The CDR3 has 13 residues. The CDR3 here is CASSPTGQETQYF. The CDR3 nucleotides read TGTGCCAGCAGCCCGACAGGCCAAGAGACCCAGTACTTC.

This clone was observed a handful of times. The chain has TRBV3-1 (or the pseudogene TRBV3-2) and TRBJ2-7; the match to TRBD2 covers 11 bases. The CDR3 has 14 residues. The J segment lost 4 bases and the V segment lost 5 bases, leaving 4 bases of the junction unmatched. In germline, CDR1 is LGHDT, CDR2 YNNKEL (reference sequence). CDR3 sequence (DNA): TGTGCCAGCAGCTCTAGCGGGGGGCGTTACGAGCAGTACTTC. This gives the protein CASSSSGGRYEQYF.

The chain couples TRBV28 to TRBJ1-3; the D gene is possibly TRBD1 (6 bases). The CDR3 runs 14 residues. Germline CDR1 is MDHEN and CDR2 is SYDVKM. V lost 7 bases and J 3 bases, leaving 13 bases between the germline ends. The CDR3 DNA sequence: TGTGCCAGCAACTCAGGGGCTTTTGGAAACACCATATATTTT. Protein: CASNSGAFGNTIYF. Full variable domain (remainder filled in from reference TRBV28 and TRBJ1-3): DVKVTQSSRYLVKRTGEKVFLECVQDMDHENMFWYRQDPGLGLRLIYFSYDVKMKEKGDIPEGYSVSREKKERFSLILESASTNQTSMYLCASNSGAFGNTIYFGEGSWLTVV.

As regards this clone: This sample includes further DNA sequences coding for the same CDR3. The chain has TRBV27 and TRBJ1-1, with 7 bases matching TRBD1. The V segment lost 4 bases and the J segment 2 bases; nucleotides outside the gene matches: 1. Germline V CDR1 and CDR2: MNHEY, SMNVEV (reference sequence). The CDR3 covers 13 residues. The CDR3, as DNA: TGTGCCAGCAGTTACAGGGGAAACACTGAAGCTTTCTTT. This encodes CASSYRGNTEAFF.

The chain uses TRBV2 and TRBJ1-2; TRBD1 agrees at 7 bases. The length of the CDR3 is 13 residues. Germline V gene data show CDR1 as SNHLY and CDR2 as FYNNEI. Germline trimming cut 6 bases from V and 4 bases from J; bases unmatched to any gene: 5. CDR3 DNA: TGTGCCAGCAGCCCGACAGGGCCCTATGGCTACACCTTC. Amino acids: CASSPTGPYGYTF. The entire variable domain, with the rest obtained from reference TRBV2 and TRBJ1-2, is as follows: EPEVTQTPSHQVTQMGQEVILRCVPISNHLYFYWYRQILGQKVEFLVSFYNNEISEKSEIFDDQFSVERPDGSNFTLKIRSTKLEDSAMYFCASSPTGPYGYTFGSGTRLTVV.

This rearrangement joins TRBV28 to TRBJ2-7; 8 nucleotides align to TRBD1. The CDR3 runs 13 residues. From germline, CDR1 is MDHEN and CDR2 SYDVKM. V was clipped by 6 bases and J by 0 bases; unmatched bases: 1. DNA of the CDR3: TGTGCCAGCAGGGGACAGGACTCCTACGAGCAGTACTTC. It yields the protein CASRGQDSYEQYF. Based on the CDR3 plus reference TRBV28 and TRBJ2-7, the full variable domain is DVKVTQSSRYLVKRTGEKVFLECVQDMDHENMFWYRQDPGLGLRLIYFSYDVKMKEKGDIPEGYSVSREKKERFSLILESASTNQTSMYLCASRGQDSYEQYFGPGTRLTVT.

The chain is built from TRBV15 and TRBJ2-1, with 9 bases fitting TRBD2. V was clipped by 0 bases and J by 1 base; unmatched bases: 7. The germline gives CDR1 LNHNV, CDR2 YYDKDF (reference sequence). The CDR3 runs 18 residues. The CDR3 DNA reads as TGTGCCACCAGCAGAGAGGGGCTAGCGGGGATGTCCTACAATGAGCAGTTCTTC. Translation gives CATSREGLAGMSYNEQFF.

In this sample, this clone turned up once. The chain is built from TRBV3-1 (or the pseudogene TRBV3-2) and TRBJ1-1; tentative D call: TRBD1 (6 bases). Germline V gene sequence: CDR1 LGHDT, CDR2 YNNKEL (reference sequence). The V end was cut by 2 bases, the J end by 2 bases, with 9 bases between. The CDR3 spans 14 residues. In DNA form, the CDR3 reads TGTGCCAGCAGCCAACAGGACAGAAACACTGAAGCTTTCTTT. This encodes CASSQQDRNTEAFF.

V usage is TRBV7-9 and J usage is TRBJ1-4; no reliable D call. CDR1 is SEHNR, CDR2 FQNEAQ, per germline (reference sequence). CDR3 length: 13 amino acids. The germline V and J ends were trimmed by 4 bases and 8 bases, with 11 bases remaining between them. CDR3 amino acids: CASSSLFGEKLFF. The DNA of the CDR3 is TGTGCCAGCAGCTCCCTCTTTGGCGAAAAACTGTTTTTT.

The genes are TRBV11-2 and TRBJ2-3; 7 bases align to TRBD2. CDR1 is SGHAT and CDR2 is FQNNGV in the germline V gene. The CDR3 extends over 16 amino acids. Unmatched junction bases numbered 5, after V lost 1 base and J lost 1 base. CDR3 in amino acids: CASSLGPGGGTDTQYF. The CDR3 DNA sequence: TGTGCCAGCAGCTTAGGGCCTGGGGGGGGCACAGATACGCAGTATTTT.

The V gene is TRBV25-1, the J gene TRBJ1-3; 7 nucleotides line up with TRBD1. Unmatched junction bases numbered 13, after V lost 7 bases and J lost 4 bases. Germline CDR1 is MGHDK and CDR2 is SYGVNS. There are 16 residues in the CDR3. The DNA of the CDR3 is TGTGCCAGCATCGGGACAGAAGAGTTAGCCGGAAACACCATATATTTT. Translating it yields CASIGTEELAGNTIYF. Variable domain in full (rest from reference TRBV25-1 and TRBJ1-3): EADIYQTPRYLVIGTGKKITLECSQTMGHDKMYWYQQDPGMELHLIHYSYGVNSTEKGDLSSESTVSRIRTEHFPLTLESARPSHTSQYLCASIGTEELAGNTIYFGEGSWLTVV.

The V gene is TRBV14, the J gene TRBJ1-4; D uncertain. This CDR3 spans 17 amino acids. Germline V gene sequence: CDR1 SGHDN, CDR2 FVKESK. V lost 0 bases and J 5 bases, leaving 16 bases between the germline ends. CDR3 sequence reads: CASSQETFWQKNEKLFF. The CDR3 DNA reads as TGTGCCAGCAGCCAAGAAACATTTTGGCAGAAAAATGAAAAACTGTTTTTT.

The chain uses TRBV18 and TRBJ1-5; a possible D gene is TRBD1 (6 bases). This CDR3 has 14 residues. Germline V CDR1 and CDR2: KGHSH, LQKENI. V was clipped by 6 bases and J by 6 bases, with 15 bases between them. In nucleotides, the CDR3 is TGTGCCAGCTCTCCCAACAGGGAATCTCAGCCCCAGCATTTT. Amino acid sequence: CASSPNRESQPQHF.

The chain couples TRBV10-2 to TRBJ1-6; TRBD1 matches 7 bases. Losses at the gene ends were 2 bases for V and 2 bases for J; bases not matched to a gene: 0. This CDR3 has 15 amino acids. Germline CDR1 WSHSY, CDR2 SAAADI. CDR3 protein: CASSETGAYNSPLHF. The DNA of the CDR3 is TGCGCCAGCAGTGAGACAGGGGCCTATAATTCACCCCTCCACTTT.

Details on this clone: At the DNA level, this CDR3 is encoded by other sequences in the same sample as well. J is TRBJ2-5 and V is TRBV18; tentative D call: TRBD1 (8 bases). The V end was cut by 5 bases, the J end by 5 bases, with 12 bases between. This CDR3 contains 13 residues. CDR1 is KGHSH, CDR2 LQKENI, per germline. CDR3: CASSGQGGETQYF. Here the CDR3 DNA reads TGTGCCAGCTCAGGACAGGGAGGGGAGACCCAGTACTTC.

This clone was detected a few times. The chain is built from TRBV7-9 and TRBJ2-7; 8 bases are shared with TRBD2. Trimming cost V 5 bases and J 7 bases; bases outside gene matches: 7. Germline CDR1 and CDR2: SEHNR and FQNEAQ (reference sequence). There are 13 residues in the CDR3. The CDR3, as DNA: TGTGCCAGCAGCGAAGGGACTAGGTATGAGCAGTACTTC. It encodes CASSEGTRYEQYF. Based on the CDR3 plus reference TRBV7-9 and TRBJ2-7, the full variable domain is DTGVSQNPRHKITKRGQNVTFRCDPISEHNRLYWYRQTLGQGPEFLTYFQNEAQLEKSRLLSDRFSAERPKGSFSTLEIQRTEQGDSAMYLCASSEGTRYEQYFGPGTRLTVT.

The chain is built from TRBV6-5 and TRBJ2-7; a weak D match, TRBD2 (6 bases). This CDR3 region has 14 residues. CDR1 MNHEY and CDR2 SVGAGI come from the germline V gene. V lost 3 bases and J 6 bases, leaving 15 bases between the germline ends. The CDR3 spells CASSYVEGGVEQYF. DNA of the CDR3: TGTGCCAGCAGTTATGTGGAGGGTGGGGTCGAGCAGTACTTC.

The rearrangement joins TRBV5-1 to TRBJ2-1, with D possibly matching TRBD1 (7 bases). Trimming cost V 4 bases and J 3 bases, with 14 bases left between them. CDR1 SGHRS and CDR2 YFSETQ come from the germline V gene. The CDR3 totals 15 residues. CDR3 nucleotides: TGCGCCAGCAGCCCAGGGGGGTGGATCTACAATGAGCAGTTCTTC. Amino acids: CASSPGGWIYNEQFF.

CDR3 nucleotides: TGTGCCAGCAGCCCACCCCTACGACAGTTTGAAGCTTTCTTT. Amino acid sequence: CASSPPLRQFEAFF. The chain joins TRBV3-1 (or the pseudogene TRBV3-2) to TRBJ1-1, with D possibly TRBD1 on 5 matching bases. CDR1 and CDR2 from the germline V gene are LGHDT and YNNKEL (reference sequence). The CDR3 has 14 residues. Trimming cost V 4 bases and J 7 bases, with 16 bases left between them.

The chain combines TRBV29-1 with TRBJ1-2; 10 nucleotides match TRBD1. V lost 4 bases and J lost 7; bases outside the gene matches: 3. The germline CDR1 and CDR2 sequences are SQVTM and ANQGSEA. The CDR3 is 12 residues long. The CDR3 is CSVGQGAVGYTF. The CDR3 DNA follows: TGCAGCGTTGGACAGGGGGCTGTTGGCTACACCTTC.

The chain uses TRBV6-6 and TRBJ2-3; tentative D call: TRBD2 (5 bases). Germline V gene sequence: CDR1 MNHNY, CDR2 SVGAGI (reference sequence). Trimming shortened V by 6 bases and J by 2 bases, and 9 bases separated the two germline ends. CDR3 size: 13 residues. The DNA of the CDR3 is TGTGCCAGCAGGGAGCGGTCCACAGATACGCAGTATTTT. This translates into CASRERSTDTQYF.

The V gene is TRBV5-1, the J gene TRBJ2-7; D possibly corresponds to TRBD1 (6 bases). CDR3 length: 16 residues. Germline assignment: CDR1 SGHRS and CDR2 YFSETQ. The V end lost 0 bases, the J end lost 0 bases, and 13 bases lay between the germline ends. CDR3 loop: CASSLGQQGFSYEQYF. As DNA, the CDR3 is TGCGCCAGCAGCTTGGGGCAGCAGGGGTTCTCCTACGAGCAGTACTTC.

The chain joins TRBV19 to TRBJ1-2, with 7 bases lining up with TRBD1. Looked up from germline, CDR1 is LNHDA and CDR2 is SQIVND (reference sequence). The CDR3 loop spans 16 amino acids. V trimming: 3 bases; J trimming: 0 bases; junction bases outside the gene matches: 7. CDR3 sequence: CASSMGEGTANYGYTF. In nucleotides, the CDR3 is TGTGCCAGTAGTATGGGGGAAGGGACAGCTAACTATGGCTACACCTTC.

There are a few counts of this clone. The V and J genes are TRBV21-1 and TRBJ2-3; the table's D call TRBD2 went unverified against the DNA. TRBV21-1 is classified as a pseudogene. This CDR3 comprises 18 residues. The CDR3 nucleotides read TGTGCCAGCAGCCACACTAGCGGGAGGGAGTGTGGCACAGATACGCAGTATTTT. This translates into CASSHTSGRECGTDTQYF.

V gene TRBV28 combines with J gene TRBJ1-5; the match to TRBD1 covers 7 bases. The CDR3 extends over 17 amino acids. Germline V gene data show CDR1 as MDHEN and CDR2 as SYDVKM. V shed 5 bases and J 4 bases; nucleotides not matched to a gene: 14. The DNA of the CDR3 is TGTGCCAGCAGTACAAGACAGGGATGGTACGGAAATCAGCCCCAGCATTTT. Translated, it gives CASSTRQGWYGNQPQHF.

The chain recombines TRBV7-9 with TRBJ1-4, with a tentative D call TRBD1 (6 bases). Trimming stripped 5 bases from V and 4 bases from J, with 20 bases between. Germline V gene data show CDR1 as SEHNR and CDR2 as FQNEAQ (reference sequence). The CDR3 covers 17 residues. CDR3 amino acids: CASSPLLPTGVNEKLFF. The CDR3 coding sequence is TGTGCCAGCAGCCCACTCTTACCGACAGGAGTTAATGAAAAACTGTTTTTT.

This rearrangement joins TRBV5-4 to TRBJ2-5, with D possibly matching TRBD2 (7 bases). This CDR3 is built from 15 residues. The germline V gene has CDR1 SGHNT and CDR2 YYREEE (reference sequence). V lost 4 bases, J lost 5 bases, and 18 bases lay in between. CDR3 loop: CASSPSTGGGETQYF. The CDR3 nucleotides are TGTGCCAGCAGCCCCTCAACGGGGGGCGGCGAGACCCAGTACTTC.

The V gene is TRBV4-1, the J gene TRBJ2-6; possible D gene TRBD2, 5 bases. From germline, CDR1 is MGHRA and CDR2 YSYEKL. This CDR3 is built from 15 residues. V lost 1 base, J lost 2 bases, and 6 bases lay in between. The CDR3 spells CASSQAGTGANVLTF. In DNA form, the CDR3 reads TGCGCCAGCAGCCAAGCGGGGACTGGGGCCAACGTCCTGACTTTC.